This TCR beta chain comes out of a study of shared clonotypes between healthy human individuals. An even split of each subset's genomic DNA across several immunoSEQ plates was performed. Some clones are missing from TCRdb's copy, which holds only in-frame ones; the method was immunoSEQ multiplex PCR. Of 2 million to 2.5 million clones in the sample, roughly 95% were seen once. Splitting the CD4+ cells yielded a CD45RA+ naive subset and a CD45RA-negative memory subset. The CDR3 is made up of 13 amino acids. V was clipped by 5 bases and J by 12 bases, with 17 bases between them. Per the germline V gene, CDR1 is MDHEN and CDR2 is SYDVKM.

The sequencing sample was made of naive CD4+ T cells sorted from blood. Subset noted: CD45RA+ positively selected. The V and J genes are TRBV28 and TRBJ2-1; D possibly corresponds to TRBD2 (5 bases). This sequence was found in a man aged 18 to 29 in good health. In DNA, the CDR3 is TGTGCCAGCAGTCCCCCCTTCAGCGGCAGGCAGTTCTTC. Translation: CASSPPFSGRQFF.